The present entry profiles one T cell receptor beta chain with its context. The antigen is undetermined. These data originate in a study of cytomegalovirus exposure and HLA in healthy donors. The wider study: Roughly 89 million unique TCR sequences came from HLA-typed donors in an early release.

Study-level points and caveats: Cytomegalovirus-associated TCR beta chains were listed, numbering approximately 150. HLA alleles were associated with 17,000 or so TCR beta sequences in a later analysis at 0.05 false discovery rate.

The CDR3 is 15 residues long. The germline V gene encodes CDR1 MNHNY and CDR2 SVGAGI (reference sequence). J was trimmed by 4 bases and V by 6 bases; bases with no gene match: 9. Although they were nominally healthy when sampled, donors likely had unrecorded immune exposures. Primers: 60 Vbeta forward and 13 Jbeta reverse. Produced via immunoSEQ multiplex PCR; TCRdb's table is partial and in-frame only. Of roughly 200,000 clones in the sample, almost 70% were seen once. This TCR was recovered from a man between 35 and 55 years old in good health and CMV-seropositive. The sequenced sample was PBMCs. This rearrangement joins TRBV6-6 to TRBJ2-3, with 8 bases lining up with TRBD1. CDR3 bases: TGTGCCAGCAGCTTGAACAGGGGGGCCCCAGATACGCAGTATTTT. Protein: CASSLNRGAPDTQYF.